This entry lists 22 T cell receptor beta chains sequenced from one sample in a study of cytomegalovirus exposure and HLA in healthy donors. Generated by immunoSEQ multiplex PCR, the TCRdb table keeps only in-frame clones and is missing some. The top ten hold approximately 1% of the sample, which has about 220,000 clones, 90% to 95% seen once. Sequenced sample: PBMCs. All receptors come from a woman between 18 and 29 years old in good health and CMV-seronegative.

The rearrangement joins TRBV9 to TRBJ2-2; 7 positions agree with TRBD2. V shed 0 bases and J 7 bases; nucleotides not matched to a gene: 6. Germline-derived CDR1 and CDR2 are SGDLS and YYNGEE. This CDR3 has 15 amino acids. CDR3 loop: CASSVAGGSGGELFF. The CDR3 coding sequence is TGTGCCAGCAGCGTAGCTGGCGGGAGTGGCGGGGAGCTGTTTTTT.

The rearrangement joins TRBV28 to TRBJ1-5, with D perhaps TRBD1 (5 bases). The V end lost 6 bases, the J end lost 7 bases, and 19 bases lay between the germline ends. The CDR3 totals 15 residues. Germline-derived CDR1 and CDR2 are MDHEN and SYDVKM. In nucleotides, the CDR3 is TGTGCCAGCAGCTCCCGTATGGGGACTGGACAGCCCCAGCATTTT. It specifies CASSSRMGTGQPQHF. The whole variable domain, remainder taken from reference TRBV28 and TRBJ1-5, is DVKVTQSSRYLVKRTGEKVFLECVQDMDHENMFWYRQDPGLGLRLIYFSYDVKMKEKGDIPEGYSVSREKKERFSLILESASTNQTSMYLCASSSRMGTGQPQHFGDGTRLSIL.

This chain joins TRBV11-3 and TRBJ2-1; 12 nucleotides line up with TRBD2. Germline-derived CDR1 and CDR2 are SGHNT and YENEEA. V was pared by 4 bases and J by 10 bases, with 8 bases of the junction left unmatched. CDR3 length equals 15 residues. In DNA, the CDR3 is TGTGCCAGCAGCTCCGCTAGCGGGAGGGAGGGGGAGCAGTTCTTC. Translated: CASSSASGREGEQFF.

CDR3: CASSPPDSNSPLHF. The CDR3 bases are TGTGCCAGCAGTCCCCCCGACAGTAATTCACCCCTCCACTTT. V usage is TRBV6-1 and J usage is TRBJ1-6, with a tentative D call TRBD1 (5 bases). This CDR3 contains 14 residues. Trimming removed 5 bases from V and 6 bases from J, with 11 bases in between. Germline V gene data show CDR1 as MNHNS and CDR2 as SASEGT.

This chain uses TRBV30 with TRBJ1-1; maybe TRBD1 (5 bases). Germline values: CDR1 GTSNPN, CDR2 SVGIG (reference sequence). The CDR3 spans 13 residues. V was trimmed by 3 bases and J by 5 bases, leaving 13 bases between them. CDR3 amino acids: CAWREQGFTEAFF. The CDR3 nucleotides read TGTGCCTGGAGAGAGCAGGGTTTTACTGAAGCTTTCTTT.

This clone was recorded once. The chain links TRBV23-1 to TRBJ1-3; no reliable D call. TRBV23-1 is an ORF, with its function uncertain. Trimming pared 2 bases from V and 1 base from J, leaving 6 bases between. CDR3 length equals 14 residues. The CDR3: CASSQRESGNTIYF. CDR3 nucleotide sequence: TGCGCCAGCAGTCAAAGAGAGTCTGGAAACACCATATATTTT.

The chain couples TRBV30 to TRBJ2-1; tentatively, D is TRBD1 (5 bases). This CDR3 has 16 residues. The V gene lost 1 base and the J gene lost 1 base, with 14 bases spanning the gap. Germline V gives CDR1 GTSNPN, CDR2 SVGIG (reference sequence). CDR3 in DNA: TGTGCCTGGAGTGATATTCAGGGAACTTCCTACAATGAGCAGTTCTTC. It codes for CAWSDIQGTSYNEQFF.

The chain carries TRBV5-1 and TRBJ2-1, with 11 positions matching TRBD2. Germline trimming cut 4 bases from V and 7 bases from J; bases unmatched to any gene: 10. The CDR3 has 16 residues. Looked up from germline, CDR1 is SGHRS and CDR2 is YFSETQ. CDR3 in DNA: TGCGCCAGCAGCCAAGCACTAGCGGGAGTAAAGAATGAGCAGTTCTTC. Translating gives CASSQALAGVKNEQFF.

In nucleotides, the CDR3 is TGTGCCAGCAGGTGGGAGTCGGGAGGCTACGAGCAGTACTTC. Translated, it gives CASRWESGGYEQYF. The chain employs TRBV6-6 and TRBJ2-7, with 7 positions matching TRBD2. V was pared by 6 bases and J by 3 bases, with 8 bases of the junction left unmatched. Germline CDR1 MNHNY, CDR2 SVGAGI (reference sequence). This CDR3 is 14 amino acids long.

V and J are TRBV27 and TRBJ2-1; 7 bases fit TRBD2. Germline CDR1 and CDR2: MNHEY and SMNVEV (reference sequence). V shed 6 bases, J shed 3 bases, and the junction held 8 bases outside the gene matches. CDR3 length: 15 amino acids. The CDR3 sequence is CASSYTGTNYNEQFF. The CDR3 region has the DNA TGTGCCAGCAGCTACACCGGGACTAACTACAATGAGCAGTTCTTC.

The chain has TRBV6-5 and TRBJ1-1; 8 bases agree with TRBD1. The CDR3 spans 13 residues. With V trimmed by 6 bases and J by 5 bases, 5 bases remained unmatched. CDR1 and CDR2 from the germline V gene are MNHEY and SVGAGI. CDR3 in DNA: TGTGCCAGCAGCGGCAGGGGGCGGACTGAAGCTTTCTTT. Translated, it gives CASSGRGRTEAFF.

The gene calls are TRBV7-8 and TRBJ2-5, with a weak D call TRBD2 (5 bases). The CDR3 has 14 amino acids. Germline CDR1 and CDR2: SGHVS and FQNEAQ. With 3 bases removed from V and 5 bases from J, the gap between germline ends came to 13 bases. The CDR3 here is CASSFSGRKETQYF. The CDR3 DNA follows: TGTGCCAGCAGCTTCAGCGGCCGTAAGGAGACCCAGTACTTC.

This chain joins TRBV29-1 and TRBJ2-3; 9 bases line up with TRBD1. CDR1 and CDR2 from the germline V gene are SQVTM and ANQGSEA. V gave up 6 bases and J gave up 0 bases; unmatched junction bases: 16. This CDR3 contains 18 residues. CDR3 region: CSVARGQGPHASTDTQYF. The CDR3 nucleotides read TGCAGCGTCGCAAGGGGACAGGGCCCGCACGCTAGCACAGATACGCAGTATTTT.

J is TRBJ2-2 and V is TRBV7-9, with 8 bases identical to TRBD2. CDR3 length: 15 amino acids. Trimming at V came to 5 bases and at J to 6 bases, leaving 8 bases not matched to a gene. Per germline, CDR1 SEHNR and CDR2 FQNEAQ (reference sequence). The CDR3: CASSEGTRPAGELFF. In nucleotides, the CDR3 is TGTGCCAGCAGCGAGGGGACTAGGCCCGCCGGGGAGCTGTTTTTT. The variable domain in full, with the rest retrieved from reference TRBV7-9 and TRBJ2-2, is DTGVSQNPRHKITKRGQNVTFRCDPISEHNRLYWYRQTLGQGPEFLTYFQNEAQLEKSRLLSDRFSAERPKGSFSTLEIQRTEQGDSAMYLCASSEGTRPAGELFFGEGSRLTVL.

The genes are TRBV11-2 and TRBJ1-3; no clear D. The CDR3 consists of 14 residues. Trimming removed 4 bases at V and 4 bases at J, with 11 bases between. The germline V gene encodes CDR1 SGHAT and CDR2 FQNNGV. CDR3 loop: CASSSGDRGNTIYF. The CDR3 region has the DNA TGTGCCAGCAGCTCAGGTGATCGGGGAAACACCATATATTTT.

The chain has TRBV5-1 and TRBJ2-2, with 7 bases matching TRBD1. CDR3 length equals 16 residues. Trimming at V came to 0 bases and at J to 6 bases, leaving 8 bases not matched to a gene. Germline CDR1 reads SGHRS; CDR2 reads YFSETQ. The CDR3 DNA follows: TGCGCCAGCAGCTTGGCCGCCGGACAGGAATCCGGGGAGCTGTTTTTT. This encodes CASSLAAGQESGELFF.

This chain joins TRBV30 and TRBJ2-7; D may be TRBD1 (6 bases). This CDR3 is 13 amino acids long. The germline V gene encodes CDR1 GTSNPN and CDR2 SVGIG (reference sequence). Trimming stripped 5 bases from V and 2 bases from J, with 13 bases between. The DNA of the CDR3 is TGTGCCTGGTCAAGGGGACAACCCTACGAGCAGTACTTC. Translating it yields CAWSRGQPYEQYF.

Only one count was recorded for this clone. The chain recombines TRBV30 with TRBJ1-3; D uncertain. This CDR3 spans 14 amino acids. Deletions cut 3 bases from V and 4 bases from J, with 13 bases between. Germline V CDR1 and CDR2: GTSNPN, SVGIG (reference sequence). The CDR3 protein is CAWSPIDVGNTIYF. The CDR3 coding sequence is TGTGCCTGGAGCCCTATAGATGTCGGAAACACCATATATTTT.

This clone has just one count. The rearrangement joins TRBV25-1 to TRBJ2-5, with D unresolved. Germline V gene lookup returns CDR1 MGHDK and CDR2 SYGVNS. V was pared by 6 bases and J by 2 bases, with 7 bases between. The CDR3 sequence is 12 residues long. CDR3 in amino acids: CASSSRQETQYF. The CDR3 DNA is TGTGCCAGCAGCTCTCGGCAAGAGACCCAGTACTTC.

The chain uses TRBV2 and TRBJ2-2; 12 bases fit TRBD2. Unmatched junction bases numbered 3, after V lost 5 bases and J lost 5 bases. The CDR3 is made up of 15 amino acids. Germline values: CDR1 SNHLY, CDR2 FYNNEI. This chain's CDR3 is CASSTTSGRTGELFF. The CDR3 nucleotides are TGTGCCAGCAGTACAACTAGCGGGAGGACCGGGGAGCTGTTTTTT.

The chain employs TRBV18 and TRBJ1-1; 9 bases fit TRBD1. J was trimmed by 1 base and V by 5 bases; bases with no gene match: 8. The CDR3 spans 16 residues. Looked up from germline, CDR1 is KGHSH and CDR2 is LQKENI. The CDR3 coding sequence is TGTGCCAGCTCAATCGTACAGGGGGCGGAGAACACTGAAGCTTTCTTT. It codes for CASSIVQGAENTEAFF.

The chain carries TRBV7-2 and TRBJ1-4; TRBD1 might be the D (5 bases). The CDR3 runs 15 residues. Germline V lookup: CDR1 SGHTA, CDR2 FQGNSA. With 0 bases removed from V and 5 bases from J, the gap between germline ends came to 10 bases. CDR3 DNA sequence: TGTGCCAGCAGCTTAGCTGTGGGGCTGAATGAAAAACTGTTTTTT. Protein sequence: CASSLAVGLNEKLFF.